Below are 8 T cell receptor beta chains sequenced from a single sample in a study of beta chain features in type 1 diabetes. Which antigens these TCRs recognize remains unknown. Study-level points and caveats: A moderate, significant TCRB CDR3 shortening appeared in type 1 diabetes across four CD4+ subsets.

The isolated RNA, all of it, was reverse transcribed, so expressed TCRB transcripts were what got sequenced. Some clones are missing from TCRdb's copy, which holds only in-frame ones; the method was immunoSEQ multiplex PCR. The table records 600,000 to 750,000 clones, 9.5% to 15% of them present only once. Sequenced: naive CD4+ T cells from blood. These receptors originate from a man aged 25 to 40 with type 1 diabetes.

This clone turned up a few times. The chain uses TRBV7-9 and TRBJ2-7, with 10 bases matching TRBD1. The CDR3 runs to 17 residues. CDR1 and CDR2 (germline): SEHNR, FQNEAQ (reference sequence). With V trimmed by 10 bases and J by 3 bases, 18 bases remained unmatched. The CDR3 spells CAKFLSSGTGANYEQYF. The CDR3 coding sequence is TGTGCCAAGTTCCTATCTTCGGGGACAGGGGCCAACTACGAGCAGTACTTC. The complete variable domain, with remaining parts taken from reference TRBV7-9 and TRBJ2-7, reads DTGVSQNPRHKITKRGQNVTFRCDPISEHNRLYWYRQTLGQGPEFLTYFQNEAQLEKSRLLSDRFSAERPKGSFSTLEIQRTEQGDSAMYLCAKFLSSGTGANYEQYFGPGTRLTVT.

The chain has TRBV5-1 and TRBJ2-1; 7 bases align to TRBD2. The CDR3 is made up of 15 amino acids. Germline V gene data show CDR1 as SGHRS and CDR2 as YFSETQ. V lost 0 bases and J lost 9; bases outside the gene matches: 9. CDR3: CASSLVSARGSEQFF. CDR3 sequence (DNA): TGCGCCAGCAGCTTGGTGTCAGCGCGCGGGAGTGAGCAGTTCTTC.

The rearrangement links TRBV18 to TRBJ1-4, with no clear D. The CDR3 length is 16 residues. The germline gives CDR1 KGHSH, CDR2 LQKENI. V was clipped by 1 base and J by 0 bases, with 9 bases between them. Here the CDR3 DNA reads TGTGCCAGCTCACCACAAGATGATGCAACTAATGAAAAACTGTTTTTT. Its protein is CASSPQDDATNEKLFF.

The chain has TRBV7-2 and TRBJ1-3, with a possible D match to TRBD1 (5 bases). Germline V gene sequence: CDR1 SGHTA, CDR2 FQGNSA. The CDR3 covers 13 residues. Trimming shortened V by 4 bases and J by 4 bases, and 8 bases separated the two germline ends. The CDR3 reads CASSSRQGNTIYF. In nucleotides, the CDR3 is TGTGCCAGCAGCTCGAGACAGGGAAACACCATATATTTT.

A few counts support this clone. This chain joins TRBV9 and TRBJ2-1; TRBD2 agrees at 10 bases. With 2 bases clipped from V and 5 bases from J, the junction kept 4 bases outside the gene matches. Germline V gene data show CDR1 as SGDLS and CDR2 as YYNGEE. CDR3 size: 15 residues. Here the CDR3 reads CASSVLAGVNNEQFF. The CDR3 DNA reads TGTGCCAGCAGCGTTCTAGCGGGGGTCAACAATGAGCAGTTCTTC.

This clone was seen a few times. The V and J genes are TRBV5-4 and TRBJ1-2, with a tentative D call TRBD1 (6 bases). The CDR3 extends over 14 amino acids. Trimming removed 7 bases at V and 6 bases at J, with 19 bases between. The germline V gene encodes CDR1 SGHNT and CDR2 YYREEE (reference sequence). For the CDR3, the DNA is TGTGCCAGCCCGCCTCGGACAGTCCCAAATGGCTACACCTTC. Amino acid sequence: CASPPRTVPNGYTF.

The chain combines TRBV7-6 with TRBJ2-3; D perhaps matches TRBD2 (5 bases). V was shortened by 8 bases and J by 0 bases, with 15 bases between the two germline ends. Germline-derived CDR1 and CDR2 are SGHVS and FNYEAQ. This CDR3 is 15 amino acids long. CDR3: CASRPAGLSTDTQYF. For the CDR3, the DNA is TGTGCCAGCCGTCCGGCGGGTCTTAGCACAGATACGCAGTATTTT.

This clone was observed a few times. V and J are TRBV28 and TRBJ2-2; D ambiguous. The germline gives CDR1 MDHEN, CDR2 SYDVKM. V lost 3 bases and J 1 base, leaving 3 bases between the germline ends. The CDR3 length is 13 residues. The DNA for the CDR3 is TGTGCCAGCAGTTTTCTGAACACCGGGGAGCTGTTTTTT. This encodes CASSFLNTGELFF.